This T cell receptor (beta chain) derives from a study of Graves' ophthalmopathy and Graves' hyperthyroidism. The V end lost 2 bases, the J end lost 2 bases, and 10 bases lay between the germline ends. Per the germline V gene, CDR1 is MNHEY and CDR2 is SVGAGI. The CDR3 covers 15 residues. Ophthalmopathic donors had moderate-to-severe activity, CAS ≥3 and NOSPECS ≥4, with disease that had lasted under 3 months. Excluded: other autoimmune disease, uncontrolled infection, pregnancy or lactation. Clinicians diagnosed using symptoms, serum thyroxine, TRAb, thyroid ultrasound and orbital computed tomography. Study observations and caveats: Cross-validated, the 13-signature model showed 87.88%/81.08% sensitivity/specificity, and 80%/75% in the test set.

RNA transcripts yielded amplified TCR beta CDR3 regions. A first-round RT-PCR used HTBI primers, followed by a second-round multiplex PCR. TCRdb called the multiplex PCR reads again in MiXCR, with one record for every CDR3 protein. The table records hundreds of thousands of distinct CDR3 sequences, approximately 15% of them present only once. This clonotype was observed many times. Its antigen is unknown. Sequencing was done on a sample of blood. The chain joins TRBV6-5 to TRBJ1-3; the D gene is possibly TRBD1 (5 bases). The sequence derives from a woman aged 25 to 39 with Graves' ophthalmopathy. CDR3 in DNA: TGTGCCAGCAGTTACCATGACAGACCTGGAAACACCATATATTTT. This translates into CASSYHDRPGNTIYF.